The rows below give T cell receptor beta chains drawn from one sample of a study of circulating and synovial CD4+ cells in juvenile arthritis. Clones were sequenced by immunoSEQ multiplex PCR, and TCRdb holds only the in-frame ones, with some missing. Here the sample spans around 15,000 clones, around 91% being singletons. Sequencing was carried out using CD4+ T cells from blood. These receptors were obtained from a human donor with juvenile idiopathic arthritis. Each CDR3 is given with its conserved first and last residue. A D gene is named only where the DNA matches it firmly. Where a row states a size, it is once, few, many or the class of an expanded clone; other rows omit it.

j_gene: TRBJ1-5
d_gene: .
abundance: .
v_gene: TRBV7-9
CDR3aa: CASSLSRIGQTNQPQHF
CDR3nt: TGTGCCAGCAGCTTATCAAGAATCGGACAGACCAATCAGCCCCAGCATTTT

j_gene: TRBJ2-1
d_gene: .
abundance: .
v_gene: TRBV11-3
CDR3aa: CASSCREFF
CDR3nt: TGTGCCAGCAGCTGTAGAGAGTTCTTC

j_gene: TRBJ2-3
d_gene: .
abundance: .
v_gene: TRBV9
CDR3aa: CASSVSGVGVAQDTQYF
CDR3nt: TGTGCCAGCAGCGTCTCCGGGGTTGGCGTCGCACAAGATACGCAGTATTTT

j_gene: TRBJ1-5
d_gene: .
abundance: .
v_gene: TRBV6-6
CDR3aa: CASSYSNRVKWPQHF
CDR3nt: TGTGCCAGCAGTTACTCGAACAGGGTGAAGTGGCCCCAGCATTTT

j_gene: TRBJ1-6
d_gene: TRBD1
abundance: .
v_gene: TRBV5-1
CDR3aa: CASSLTETGANSPLHF
CDR3nt: TGCGCCAGCAGCTTGACCGAGACAGGGGCTAATTCACCCCTCCACTTT

j_gene: TRBJ2-1
d_gene: TRBD2
abundance: .
v_gene: TRBV2
CDR3aa: CASSYKRESRYEQFF
CDR3nt: TGTGCCAGCAGTTACAAGCGGGAGTCGCGGTATGAGCAGTTCTTC

j_gene: TRBJ2-5
d_gene: .
abundance: once
v_gene: TRBV7-6
CDR3aa: CASSPQSGGRWETQYF
CDR3nt: TGTGCCAGCAGCCCCCAGTCAGGGGGGCGCTGGGAGACCCAGTACTTC

j_gene: TRBJ1-4
d_gene: .
abundance: .
v_gene: TRBV7-9
CDR3aa: CASSSNPTSTNEKLFF
CDR3nt: TGTGCCAGCAGCTCAAACCCCACATCAACTAATGAAAAACTGTTTTTT

j_gene: TRBJ2-2
d_gene: TRBD2
abundance: once
v_gene: TRBV30
CDR3aa: CAWTRTGGALTGELFF
CDR3nt: TGTGCCTGGACTCGAACGGGGGGGGCCCTCACCGGGGAGCTGTTTTTT

j_gene: TRBJ2-7
d_gene: TRBD2
abundance: .
v_gene: TRBV4-3
CDR3aa: CASSQRAGGLQSSYEQYF
CDR3nt: TGCGCCAGCAGCCAAAGGGCGGGGGGGCTCCAAAGCTCCTACGAGCAGTACTTC

j_gene: TRBJ2-6
d_gene: .
abundance: .
v_gene: TRBV4-1
CDR3aa: CASSQGAARSSGANVLTF
CDR3nt: TGCGCCAGCAGCCAAGGGGCAGCTCGAAGCTCTGGGGCCAACGTCCTGACTTTC

j_gene: TRBJ1-1
d_gene: .
abundance: .
v_gene: TRBV21-1
CDR3aa: CASSKGLEAFF
CDR3nt: TGTGCCAGCAGCAAGGGCCTTGAAGCTTTCTTT

j_gene: TRBJ2-3
d_gene: .
abundance: .
v_gene: TRBV5-5
CDR3aa: CASSPSGTDTQYF
CDR3nt: TGTGCCAGCAGCCCTAGCGGCACAGATACGCAGTATTTT

j_gene: TRBJ2-3
d_gene: .
abundance: .
v_gene: TRBV7-3
CDR3aa: CASSFRFTQYF
CDR3nt: TGTGCCAGCAGCTTCCGTTTTACGCAGTATTTT

j_gene: TRBJ2-5
d_gene: TRBD1
abundance: .
v_gene: TRBV7-9
CDR3aa: CASSRDRGQETQYF
CDR3nt: TGTGCCAGCAGCCGAGACAGGGGCCAAGAGACCCAGTACTTC

j_gene: TRBJ2-2
d_gene: TRBD2
abundance: .
v_gene: TRBV18
CDR3aa: CASSPPGGGDNTGELFF
CDR3nt: TGTGCCAGCTCACCGCCAGGCGGGGGGGACAACACCGGGGAGCTGTTTTTT

j_gene: TRBJ2-4
d_gene: .
abundance: .
v_gene: TRBV11-3
CDR3aa: CASSLDGPGGNIQYF
CDR3nt: TGTGCCAGCAGCTTAGATGGACCGGGCGGGAACATTCAGTACTTC

j_gene: TRBJ1-3
d_gene: TRBD1
abundance: .
v_gene: TRBV19
CDR3aa: CASSIGTGFGNTIYF
CDR3nt: TGTGCCAGTAGTATTGGGACAGGGTTCGGAAACACCATATATTTT

j_gene: TRBJ2-5
d_gene: .
abundance: .
v_gene: TRBV18
CDR3aa: CASSSGAEETQYF
CDR3nt: TGTGCCAGCTCTAGCGGCGCGGAGGAGACCCAGTACTTC

j_gene: TRBJ1-6
d_gene: .
abundance: .
v_gene: TRBV2
CDR3aa: CASRLTYSNSPLHF
CDR3nt: TGTGCCAGCAGACTTACTTACTCTAATTCCCCCCTCCACTTT

j_gene: TRBJ2-5
d_gene: .
abundance: .
v_gene: TRBV30
CDR3aa: CAWSALGREETQYF
CDR3nt: TGTGCCTGGAGCGCTCTGGGTCGGGAAGAGACCCAGTACTTC

j_gene: TRBJ2-1
d_gene: .
abundance: .
v_gene: TRBV5-4
CDR3aa: CASSSRGGNEQFF
CDR3nt: TGTGCCAGCAGCTCAAGGGGTGGGAATGAGCAGTTCTTC